These 30 T cell receptor beta chains share one sample of origin, sequenced in a study of shared clonotypes between healthy human individuals. The method was immunoSEQ multiplex PCR; TCRdb's version includes in-frame clones alone and lacks a portion of them. Of 2 million to 2.5 million clones listed, over 90% are singletons. The sequenced sample was naive CD4+ T cells from PBMCs. Subset specified: CD45RA+ positively selected. Receptors were obtained from a man aged 18-30 years in good health. Some clones in this sample may be carry-over from other donors' samples.

As concerns this clone: The sample holds other DNA sequences that translate to the same CDR3. The chain links TRBV4-2 to TRBJ2-3; 13 nucleotides agree with TRBD2. Germline CDR1 reads LGHNA; CDR2 reads YNFKEQ. This CDR3 comprises 16 residues. With 1 base clipped from V and 3 bases from J, the junction kept 1 base outside the gene matches. CDR3 region: CASSQGTSGSTDTQYF. CDR3 in DNA: TGTGCCAGCAGCCAAGGGACTAGCGGGAGTACAGATACGCAGTATTTT.

Concerning this clone itself: Other DNA variants within this sample encode the same CDR3. The chain couples TRBV18 to TRBJ2-5; 11 nucleotides match TRBD2. Germline CDR1 reads KGHSH; CDR2 reads LQKENI. CDR3 size: 14 residues. V lost 3 bases to trimming and J lost 4 bases; unmatched junction nucleotides: 1. This chain's CDR3 is CASSPLAGGETQYF. CDR3 nucleotides: TGTGCCAGCTCACCTCTAGCGGGAGGAGAGACCCAGTACTTC. Together with reference TRBV18 and TRBJ2-5, the CDR3 gives the full variable domain: NAGVMQNPRHLVRRRGQEARLRCSPMKGHSHVYWYRQLPEEGLKFMVYLQKENIIDESGMPKERFSAEFPKEGPSILRIQQVVRGDSAAYFCASSPLAGGETQYFGPGTRLLVL.

The V gene is TRBV6-5, the J gene TRBJ2-3; a weak D match, TRBD2 (5 bases). With 6 bases removed from V and 0 bases from J, the gap between germline ends came to 10 bases. The germline V gene encodes CDR1 MNHEY and CDR2 SVGAGI. The CDR3 sequence is 14 residues long. The CDR3 DNA reads TGTGCCAGCAGAGACTACCCTAGCACAGATACGCAGTATTTT. Protein: CASRDYPSTDTQYF.

The J gene is TRBJ1-5, the V gene TRBV19; TRBD1 is a possible D gene (6 bases). The CDR3 has 14 residues. Per germline, CDR1 LNHDA and CDR2 SQIVND (reference sequence). Trimming pared 3 bases from V and 4 bases from J, leaving 10 bases between. The CDR3 coding sequence is TGTGCCAGTAGTATTGTAACAGGGAATCAGCCCCAGCATTTT. Its translation is CASSIVTGNQPQHF.

CDR3 in amino acids: CASSFRAGFYEQYF. The CDR3 coding sequence is TGTGCCAGCAGCTTCCGAGCGGGATTCTACGAGCAGTACTTC. The chain couples TRBV5-4 to TRBJ2-7, with 7 bases lining up with TRBD2. This CDR3 region has 14 residues. V gave up 2 bases and J gave up 3 bases; unmatched junction bases: 5. Germline CDR1 reads SGHNT; CDR2 reads YYREEE (reference sequence).

The chain recombines TRBV5-1 with TRBJ2-5; 14 positions match TRBD2. Trimming cost V 4 bases and J 4 bases; bases outside gene matches: 12. The CDR3 is 18 amino acids. Germline CDR1 and CDR2: SGHRS and YFSETQ. Here the CDR3 reads CASSVGTSGSGQGETQYF. CDR3 nucleotide sequence: TGCGCCAGCAGCGTCGGGACTAGCGGGAGCGGGCAGGGAGAGACCCAGTACTTC.

The CDR3 DNA sequence: TGTGCCAGCAGCCTCCGGACAGGGACAAACACTGAAGCTTTCTTT. Encoded protein: CASSLRTGTNTEAFF. This rearrangement joins TRBV7-8 to TRBJ1-1, with TRBD1 matching over 8 bases. The V segment lost 5 bases and the J segment 2 bases; nucleotides outside the gene matches: 7. Germline V gene sequence: CDR1 SGHVS, CDR2 FQNEAQ. The CDR3 runs 15 residues.

The genes are TRBV27 and TRBJ2-7; TRBD2 matches 7 bases. Unmatched junction bases numbered 5, after V lost 4 bases and J lost 2 bases. This CDR3 has 14 residues. CDR1 is MNHEY, CDR2 SMNVEV, per germline (reference sequence). CDR3 coding DNA: TGTGCCAGCAGTTCTCTAGCGGTGCCCTACGAGCAGTACTTC. Amino acids: CASSSLAVPYEQYF.

The chain combines TRBV27 with TRBJ2-1; 9 nucleotides match TRBD2. The CDR3 runs to 16 residues. CDR1 MNHEY and CDR2 SMNVEV come from the germline V gene (reference sequence). V lost 5 bases to trimming and J lost 4 bases; unmatched junction nucleotides: 9. The chain's CDR3 is CASSILSGSLYNEQFF. CDR3 coding DNA: TGTGCCAGCAGTATACTTAGCGGGAGTCTTTACAATGAGCAGTTCTTC.

The chain uses TRBV5-8 and TRBJ1-1; tentatively, D is TRBD1 (5 bases). Germline loops: CDR1 SGHTS, CDR2 YDEGEE. The CDR3 length is 15 residues. The V and J ends lost 2 bases and 3 bases respectively, with 14 bases between them. The CDR3 region has the DNA TGTGCCAGCAGCTTTAGGGGTCTGACGTACACTGAAGCTTTCTTT. Translating gives CASSFRGLTYTEAFF.

The CDR3 DNA reads TGCGCCAGCAGCGCCGGGACAGGGGAAGAAAAACTGTTTTTT. Residues: CASSAGTGEEKLFF. This chain uses TRBV5-1 with TRBJ1-4; TRBD1 aligns across 10 bases. CDR1 SGHRS and CDR2 YFSETQ come from the germline V gene. With V trimmed by 4 bases and J by 8 bases, 5 bases remained unmatched. The CDR3 spans 14 residues.

The V and J genes are TRBV28 and TRBJ2-2; weak D call: TRBD2 (7 bases). The CDR3 consists of 13 residues. Per germline, CDR1 MDHEN and CDR2 SYDVKM. The ends were cut back, 8 bases at V and 4 bases at J, with 11 bases in the middle. CDR3 sequence reads: CASGGASTGELFF. DNA for the CDR3: TGTGCCAGCGGGGGGGCGAGCACCGGGGAGCTGTTTTTT.

The gene calls are TRBV27 and TRBJ2-1; 7 bases match TRBD2. The CDR3 consists of 13 residues. Trimming cost V 8 bases and J 4 bases; bases outside gene matches: 5. CDR1 MNHEY and CDR2 SMNVEV come from the germline V gene (reference sequence). CDR3 region: CASGRAGYNEQFF. The CDR3 DNA is TGTGCCAGCGGGAGGGCAGGTTACAATGAGCAGTTCTTC.

The CDR3 DNA is TGTGCCAGTAGTACCCCACTTATTAGGGGAGAGCAGTTCTTC. Translating it yields CASSTPLIRGEQFF. The chain recombines TRBV19 with TRBJ2-1, with a possible D match to TRBD1 (5 bases). There are 14 residues in the CDR3. Germline values: CDR1 LNHDA, CDR2 SQIVND (reference sequence). Trimming removed 4 bases from V and 10 bases from J, with 17 bases in between. Full variable domain (missing parts from reference TRBV19 and TRBJ2-1): DGGITQSPKYLFRKEGQNVTLSCEQNLNHDAMYWYRQDPGQGLRLIYYSQIVNDFQKGDIAEGYSVSREKKESFPLTVTSAQKNPTAFYLCASSTPLIRGEQFFGPGTRLTVL.

The CDR3 sequence: CASSIGGRPVNYEQYF. The CDR3 coding sequence is TGTGCCAGTAGTATAGGGGGACGGCCGGTTAACTACGAGCAGTACTTC. The V call is TRBV19, the J call TRBJ2-7; D possibly matches TRBD1 or TRBD2 (5 bases each). The germline V gene has CDR1 LNHDA and CDR2 SQIVND (reference sequence). The CDR3 is 16 amino acids. V was pared by 1 base and J by 3 bases, with 16 bases between.

This chain links TRBV28 with TRBJ2-3, with 8 nucleotides matching TRBD2. Germline V lookup: CDR1 MDHEN, CDR2 SYDVKM. The trim removed 4 bases at V and 11 bases at J, leaving 17 bases unmatched. This CDR3 has 16 amino acids. In DNA, the CDR3 is TGTGCCAGCAGTTCCCCAGGACTAGCCCTCTCCGGCGTGCAGTATTTT. This encodes CASSSPGLALSGVQYF.

The V and J genes are TRBV14 and TRBJ2-1; 7 nucleotides match TRBD1. There are 16 residues in the CDR3. Trimming cost V 6 bases and J 0 bases; bases outside gene matches: 8. Germline V lookup: CDR1 SGHDN, CDR2 FVKESK. In nucleotides, the CDR3 is TGTGCCAGCAGGGATAATCGACAGGGCTCCTACAATGAGCAGTTCTTC. This gives the protein CASRDNRQGSYNEQFF. Based on the CDR3 plus reference TRBV14 and TRBJ2-1, the full variable domain is EAGVTQFPSHSVIEKGQTVTLRCDPISGHDNLYWYRRVMGKEIKFLLHFVKESKQDESGMPNNRFLAERTGGTYSTLKVQPAELEDSGVYFCASRDNRQGSYNEQFFGPGTRLTVL.

V and J are TRBV7-3 and TRBJ2-3; TRBD2 matches 10 bases. The CDR3 length is 15 residues. Germline lookup yields CDR1 SGHTA and CDR2 FQGTGA. The trim removed 2 bases at V and 5 bases at J, leaving 4 bases unmatched. Written as DNA, the CDR3 is TGTGCCAGCAGCTTACGACTAGCGGGTGAAGATACGCAGTATTTT. This encodes CASSLRLAGEDTQYF.

The rearrangement links TRBV10-3 to TRBJ2-1; 11 nucleotides line up with TRBD2. The V gene end was trimmed by 10 bases and the J gene end by 6 bases; junction bases not matched to a gene: 11. CDR1 is ENHRY, CDR2 SYGVKD, per germline. The CDR3 is 15 amino acids. The CDR3 coding sequence is TGTGCCACAGGAGGGACTAGCGGCCTGACCAATGAGCAGTTCTTC. Translation gives CATGGTSGLTNEQFF.

The J gene is TRBJ2-7, the V gene TRBV21-1; whether TRBD2, the table's D call, matches the DNA was not checked. TRBV21-1 is described as a pseudogene. CDR3 length equals 16 residues. The CDR3 is CASSPGRGGDFYEQYF. CDR3 nucleotide sequence: TGTGCCAGCAGCCCCGGTCGCGGGGGAGACTTTTACGAGCAGTACTTC.

This rearrangement joins TRBV7-3 to TRBJ2-1; 9 bases agree with TRBD2. V lost 3 bases, J lost 7 bases, and 7 bases stayed unmatched. The CDR3 runs to 15 residues. Per germline, CDR1 SGHTA and CDR2 FQGTGA. CDR3: CASSFETSGPNEQFF. The CDR3 DNA reads TGTGCCAGCAGCTTTGAGACTAGCGGCCCAAATGAGCAGTTCTTC.

The J gene is TRBJ1-1, the V gene TRBV28; tentatively, D is TRBD1 (5 bases). The V gene's germline CDR1 is MDHEN and CDR2 SYDVKM. Trimming took 3 bases from V and 5 from J, leaving 16 bases between them. This CDR3 region has 15 residues. This CDR3 reads CASSFRQGRTTEAFF. CDR3 DNA sequence: TGTGCCAGCAGTTTTCGCCAGGGAAGGACAACTGAAGCTTTCTTT.

The chain joins TRBV7-8 to TRBJ2-2, with a weak D call TRBD1 (6 bases). Germline V CDR1 and CDR2: SGHVS, FQNEAQ. The CDR3 consists of 15 residues. With 3 bases removed from V and 4 bases from J, the gap between germline ends came to 12 bases. CDR3 residues: CASSFDRTFTGELFF. CDR3 coding DNA: TGTGCCAGCAGCTTCGACAGGACCTTCACCGGGGAGCTGTTTTTT.

The V call is TRBV28, the J call TRBJ2-1, with 8 bases aligning to TRBD1. CDR3 length: 15 amino acids. Germline V gene lookup returns CDR1 MDHEN and CDR2 SYDVKM. With V trimmed by 8 bases and J by 3 bases, 9 bases remained unmatched. The CDR3 reads CASGGRTGFYNEQFF. CDR3 sequence (DNA): TGTGCCAGCGGAGGGCGGACAGGGTTCTACAATGAGCAGTTCTTC. Variable domain in full (rest from reference TRBV28 and TRBJ2-1): DVKVTQSSRYLVKRTGEKVFLECVQDMDHENMFWYRQDPGLGLRLIYFSYDVKMKEKGDIPEGYSVSREKKERFSLILESASTNQTSMYLCASGGRTGFYNEQFFGPGTRLTVL.

This rearrangement joins TRBV6-6 to TRBJ2-5, with D perhaps assigned TRBD1 or TRBD2 (5 bases each). CDR1 and CDR2 (germline): MNHNY, SVGAGI (reference sequence). The CDR3 is 11 residues long. V lost 7 bases to trimming and J lost 11 bases, with 14 bases between them. The CDR3 spells CASTLRGEQYF. CDR3 nucleotide sequence: TGTGCCAGCACCCTCCGAGGGGAGCAGTACTTC.

The V call is TRBV7-2, the J call TRBJ2-5; D tentatively reads TRBD1 or TRBD2 (6 bases each). The germline CDR1 and CDR2 sequences are SGHTA and FQGNSA. The CDR3 has 17 amino acids. The ends were cut back, 0 bases at V and 4 bases at J, with 18 bases in the middle. CDR3 region: CASSLALQGGGLETQYF. The CDR3 DNA sequence: TGTGCCAGCAGCTTAGCGCTCCAAGGGGGAGGACTAGAGACCCAGTACTTC. Supplemented by reference TRBV7-2 and TRBJ2-5, the full variable domain reads GAGVSQSPSNKVTEKGKDVELRCDPISGHTALYWYRQSLGQGLEFLIYFQGNSAPDKSGLPSDRFSAERTGGSVSTLTIQRTQQEDSAVYLCASSLALQGGGLETQYFGPGTRLLVL.

The chain is built from TRBV5-1 and TRBJ2-7; 10 bases agree with TRBD1. CDR3 length: 15 amino acids. Unmatched junction bases numbered 6, after V lost 4 bases and J lost 2 bases. Looked up from germline, CDR1 is SGHRS and CDR2 is YFSETQ. Here the CDR3 DNA reads TGCGCCAGCAGCATAGGACAGGGGGGGCCCTACGAGCAGTACTTC. Translated: CASSIGQGGPYEQYF.

The chain is built from TRBV7-2 and TRBJ1-1; 8 nucleotides align to TRBD1. There are 14 residues in the CDR3. The germline gives CDR1 SGHTA, CDR2 FQGNSA. The V and J ends lost 0 bases and 7 bases, in that order; junction bases with no gene match: 4. As DNA, the CDR3 is TGTGCCAGCAGCTTAGCGCGGACAGGGATTGAAGCTTTCTTT. Translating it yields CASSLARTGIEAFF.

The V call is TRBV9, the J call TRBJ1-1, with 9 bases lining up with TRBD1. Looked up from germline, CDR1 is SGDLS and CDR2 is YYNGEE. V lost 5 bases and J lost 3; bases outside the gene matches: 8. This CDR3 has 15 residues. The CDR3 nucleotides read TGTGCCAGCAGTTTACAGGGGGCGCTCTACACTGAAGCTTTCTTT. It yields the protein CASSLQGALYTEAFF.

This clone is a singleton in its sample. This chain joins TRBV19 and TRBJ2-7, with 8 bases fitting TRBD2. This CDR3 spans 15 amino acids. CDR1 is LNHDA and CDR2 is SQIVND in the germline V gene (reference sequence). Losses at the gene ends were 6 bases for V and 4 bases for J; bases not matched to a gene: 11. CDR3 DNA: TGTGCCAGTAGCCAGGACTGGCGGGAGGTGTACGAGCAGTACTTC. Translating gives CASSQDWREVYEQYF.